What follows are 7 T cell receptor beta chains derived from one specimen sequenced in a study of blood T cell repertoires in COVID-19. Clones were sequenced by immunoSEQ multiplex PCR, and TCRdb holds only the in-frame ones, with some missing. Of 150,000 to 200,000 clones listed, approximately 80% are singletons. Sequenced: peripheral blood. Every receptor here comes from an elderly woman with acute or convalescent COVID-19.

The rearrangement uses TRBV3-1 (or the pseudogene TRBV3-2) and TRBJ1-6; 7 bases align to TRBD1. Germline V CDR1 and CDR2: LGHDT, YNNKEL (reference sequence). This CDR3 has 16 amino acids. The trim removed 0 bases at V and 8 bases at J, leaving 7 bases unmatched. The CDR3 protein is CASSQDLQGRYSPLHF. The CDR3 nucleotides read TGTGCCAGCAGCCAAGATCTACAGGGGAGATATTCACCCCTCCACTTT.

In this sample, this clone turned up a few times. The rearrangement links TRBV5-6 to TRBJ1-5; D possibly corresponds to TRBD1 (5 bases). The germline V gene encodes CDR1 SGHDT and CDR2 YYEEEE. The CDR3 is 15 residues long. Deletions cut 3 bases from V and 2 bases from J, with 12 bases between. CDR3 sequence reads: CASSWGGLGNQPQHF. In DNA form, the CDR3 reads TGTGCCAGCAGCTGGGGGGGGTTAGGCAATCAGCCCCAGCATTTT.

The genes are TRBV19 and TRBJ1-2, with a weak D call TRBD1 (5 bases). The CDR3 is 15 residues long. Looked up from germline, CDR1 is LNHDA and CDR2 is SQIVND (reference sequence). V shed 3 bases and J shed 4 bases, with 15 bases lying between them. CDR3 residues: CASSIGSQGGYGYTF. The CDR3 DNA is TGTGCCAGTAGTATCGGCAGTCAGGGTGGCTATGGCTACACCTTC.

The chain couples TRBV7-9 to TRBJ1-6, with 10 bases identical to TRBD1. This CDR3 region has 14 residues. Trimming removed 5 bases from V and 9 bases from J; junction bases left unmatched: 4. Looked up from germline, CDR1 is SEHNR and CDR2 is FQNEAQ (reference sequence). DNA for the CDR3: TGTGCCAGCAGCCGGGGACAGGGGAGTTCACCCCTCCACTTT. It specifies CASSRGQGSSPLHF.

The chain carries TRBV15 and TRBJ2-1, with TRBD2 matching 11 bases. The CDR3 is made up of 15 amino acids. J lost 7 bases, V lost 6 bases, and 8 bases had no gene match. CDR1 LNHNV and CDR2 YYDKDF come from the germline V gene (reference sequence). CDR3 bases: TGTGCCACCAGTCCCCATAGCGGGAGGGAGAATGAGCAGTTCTTC. This codes for CATSPHSGRENEQFF.

The genes are TRBV5-4 and TRBJ1-3; D remains unclear. Germline V gene lookup returns CDR1 SGHNT and CDR2 YYREEE (reference sequence). This CDR3 comprises 14 residues. The V and J ends lost 1 base and 4 bases respectively, with 9 bases between them. The CDR3 region is CASSLSRSGNTIYF. CDR3 DNA sequence: TGTGCCAGCAGCTTGAGTAGATCCGGAAACACCATATATTTT.

Only one count was recorded for this clone. The chain couples TRBV6-5 to TRBJ1-5; the D gene is possibly TRBD1 (5 bases). The CDR3 is made up of 15 amino acids. V was trimmed by 5 bases and J by 4 bases, leaving 15 bases between them. The germline V gene has CDR1 MNHEY and CDR2 SVGAGI. CDR3 sequence: CASSRGTGGNQPQHF. The CDR3 region has the DNA TGTGCCAGCAGTCGCGGGACGGGTGGGAATCAGCCCCAGCATTTT.